This T cell receptor beta chain was identified in a study of cytomegalovirus exposure and HLA in healthy donors. As for the study in general: Genotyping of hundreds of donors showed that 70% to 90% belonged to the Caucasian-associated ancestry cluster. The study, taken as a whole, reports: TRBV6-2, TRBV6-3 and some other V segments were unresolvable in 87-base-pair reads.

The sample holds a few counts of this clone. The antigen is undetermined. Use of 60 Vbeta and 13 Jbeta primers characterized the PCR. Clones were read by immunoSEQ multiplex PCR, and TCRdb kept only the in-frame ones, dropping some. The sample carries about 120,000 clones, roughly four fifths recorded once. After removal of 0 bases from V and 10 bases from J, the junction contained 2 bases not matched to a gene. The CDR3 is made up of 13 amino acids. Germline V CDR1 and CDR2: SGHAT, FQNNGV. The source is a woman in her 40s in good health and CMV-seronegative. The rearrangement uses TRBV11-2 and TRBJ2-1, with 8 nucleotides matching TRBD2. The sequencing sample was made of PBMCs. The CDR3: CASSLETSGEQFF. CDR3 nucleotides: TGTGCCAGCAGCTTAGAAACTAGCGGCGAGCAGTTCTTC.